Following are 15 T cell receptor beta chains from one sample sequenced in a study of blood T cell repertoires in COVID-19. Profiled with immunoSEQ multiplex PCR; TCRdb holds only in-frame clones, not every one. Here the sample spans 250,000 to 300,000 clones, about nine tenths being singletons. The specimen was peripheral blood. The receptor set was obtained from an older woman with acute or convalescent COVID-19.

This clone was counted a single time. V and J are TRBV18 and TRBJ2-1; no reliable D call. The CDR3 is 17 residues long. Between the trimmed V and J ends, which lost 2 bases and 2 bases, there was a span of 16 bases. Germline CDR1 is KGHSH and CDR2 is LQKENI. The CDR3 here is CASSPKTYGGTYNEQFF. The CDR3 nucleotides are TGTGCCAGCTCACCAAAGACTTACGGCGGTACCTACAATGAGCAGTTCTTC.

V gene TRBV4-1 combines with J gene TRBJ1-1; D remains ambiguous. The CDR3 consists of 14 residues. The V end was cut by 4 bases, the J end by 4 bases, with 13 bases between. Germline lookup yields CDR1 MGHRA and CDR2 YSYEKL. The CDR3 DNA reads as TGCGCCAGCAGCCCAAGTCCGGGTGGCACTGAAGCTTTCTTT. Its protein product is CASSPSPGGTEAFF.

This chain connects TRBV4-1 to TRBJ1-5; D is possibly TRBD1 (6 bases). The V gene's germline CDR1 is MGHRA and CDR2 YSYEKL. V shed 1 base and J shed 3 bases, with 10 bases lying between them. This CDR3 comprises 15 residues. In nucleotides, the CDR3 is TGCGCCAGCAGCCAAGCGGACAGAGACAATCAGCCCCAGCATTTT. Its protein product is CASSQADRDNQPQHF.

The CDR3 coding sequence is TGTGCCAGCAGCTTAATCTCTGGTTCTAGCCGAGAGACCCAGTACTTC. This translates into CASSLISGSSRETQYF. The chain joins TRBV7-2 to TRBJ2-5, with D maybe TRBD2 (5 bases). V gave up 2 bases and J gave up 4 bases, with 17 bases separating them. The CDR3 runs 16 residues. CDR1 and CDR2 from the germline V gene are SGHTA and FQGNSA.

This chain joins TRBV5-4 and TRBJ2-4; TRBD2 matches 13 bases. V was clipped by 2 bases and J by 1 base; unmatched bases: 12. Germline values: CDR1 SGHNT, CDR2 YYREEE (reference sequence). This CDR3 contains 20 residues. The DNA for the CDR3 is TGTGCCAGCAGCTTACCCGGGACTAGCGGGAAGGGTAGGGCCAAAAACATTCAGTACTTC. Amino acids: CASSLPGTSGKGRAKNIQYF.

The rearrangement uses TRBV4-1 and TRBJ2-7; a weak D match, TRBD1 (5 bases). The germline gives CDR1 MGHRA, CDR2 YSYEKL. The CDR3 consists of 14 residues. Between the trimmed V and J ends, which lost 0 bases and 6 bases, there was a span of 12 bases. The CDR3 loop reads CASSQDWGRSEQYF. The CDR3 coding sequence is TGCGCCAGCAGCCAAGACTGGGGCAGGAGCGAGCAGTACTTC.

J is TRBJ1-2 and V is TRBV28; D remains unclear. The V gene's germline CDR1 is MDHEN and CDR2 SYDVKM. V shed 1 base and J shed 4 bases, with 13 bases lying between them. This CDR3 spans 15 amino acids. In DNA, the CDR3 is TGTGCCAGCAGTTTATCTTTAGGTCCTAGCTATGGCTACACCTTC. It codes for CASSLSLGPSYGYTF.

The gene calls are TRBV11-2 and TRBJ2-1, with 8 bases lining up with TRBD2. Germline V gives CDR1 SGHAT, CDR2 FQNNGV. CDR3 length equals 14 residues. V lost 4 bases, J lost 7 bases, and 6 bases stayed unmatched. DNA for the CDR3: TGTGCCAGCAGCTCGGGGGGGCCATCAAATGAGCAGTTCTTC. This translates into CASSSGGPSNEQFF.

Details on this clone: Other DNA sequences in the same sample also yield this CDR3. The chain recombines TRBV5-1 with TRBJ1-1, with 8 nucleotides matching TRBD1. Germline V gene data show CDR1 as SGHRS and CDR2 as YFSETQ. Trimming took 4 bases from V and 1 from J; bases not matched to a gene: 3. CDR3 length equals 14 residues. The CDR3 protein is CASSPGQGNTEAFF. The CDR3 region has the DNA TGCGCCAGCAGCCCCGGACAGGGGAACACTGAAGCTTTCTTT. The full variable domain, completed using reference TRBV5-1 and TRBJ1-1, is KAGVTQTPRYLIKTRGQQVTLSCSPISGHRSVSWYQQTPGQGLQFLFEYFSETQRNKGNFPGRFSGRQFSNSRSEMNVSTLELGDSALYLCASSPGQGNTEAFFGQGTRLTVV.

The genes are TRBV7-6 and TRBJ1-1; 7 bases match TRBD1. Germline CDR1 is SGHVS and CDR2 is FNYEAQ. The CDR3 spans 13 residues. The V segment lost 5 bases and the J segment 4 bases; nucleotides outside the gene matches: 4. CDR3 in amino acids: CASSPWTGTEAFF. The CDR3 DNA reads as TGTGCCAGCAGCCCGTGGACAGGCACTGAAGCTTTCTTT.

This chain uses TRBV15 with TRBJ2-6, with 7 bases that match TRBD1. The junction had 6 bases not matched to a gene; V was cut back by 0 bases and J by 4 bases. The CDR3 totals 17 residues. CDR1 LNHNV and CDR2 YYDKDF come from the germline V gene (reference sequence). The CDR3 DNA follows: TGTGCCACCAGCAGAGATAAGGGGGCTGGCGGGGCCAACGTCCTGACTTTC. Amino acids: CATSRDKGAGGANVLTF.

This chain joins TRBV5-4 and TRBJ2-1; 11 bases match TRBD1. This CDR3 spans 17 amino acids. Germline CDR1 SGHNT, CDR2 YYREEE (reference sequence). V shed 3 bases, J shed 5 bases, and the junction held 10 bases outside the gene matches. CDR3 coding DNA: TGTGCCAGCAGCTGGGACAGGGGGTTGGTGGGGAACAATGAGCAGTTCTTC. This sequence encodes CASSWDRGLVGNNEQFF.

The V call is TRBV11-1, the J call TRBJ2-1; 8 bases are a match to TRBD2. V shed 5 bases and J 7 bases; nucleotides not matched to a gene: 7. Germline CDR1 is SGHAT and CDR2 is FQDESV (reference sequence). CDR3 length: 14 amino acids. CDR3 residues: CASSPPGGGNEQFF. The CDR3 DNA is TGTGCCAGCAGCCCCCCTGGCGGGGGGAATGAGCAGTTCTTC.

The chain couples TRBV6-2 or TRBV6-3 to TRBJ1-2; D is unresolved. The CDR3 consists of 15 residues. The germline V gene has CDR1 MNHEY and CDR2 SVGEGT. Trimming stripped 4 bases from V and 8 bases from J, with 20 bases between. The CDR3 DNA reads as TGTGCCAGCAGTTCCCCTTTCGGGAGGGTCAGCGGCTACACCTTC. Translating it yields CASSSPFGRVSGYTF.

CDR3 in amino acids: CASSPLQGDGYTF. Written as DNA, the CDR3 is TGTGCCAGCAGTCCACTCCAGGGGGACGGCTACACCTTC. The gene calls are TRBV27 and TRBJ1-2; 7 nucleotides line up with TRBD1. The CDR3 sequence is 13 residues long. The germline gives CDR1 MNHEY, CDR2 SMNVEV (reference sequence). The V segment lost 5 bases and the J segment 8 bases; nucleotides outside the gene matches: 8.